These T cell receptor beta chains were read from a single sample in a study of T cell responses to AZD1222 COVID-19 vaccine. Profiling relied on immunoSEQ multiplex PCR, and the TCRdb table lists in-frame clones only, not all of them. Among approximately 150,000 clones, around 90% were seen once, and the ten largest hold under 5.5%. Sequencing used peripheral blood, obtained 28 days after the second dose of the MenACWY control vaccine. The receptor source for this set is an adult who received the MenACWY meningococcal vaccine as a control. Each CDR3 is given with its conserved first and last residue. The D gene is left open where the match is weak. Size tells how often a clone was seen (once, few, many) or the class of an expanded clone, and some rows leave it out.

CDR3	DNA	length	size	V	J	D
CASSLWDRVYEQYF	TGTGCCAGCAGTTTATGGGACAGGGTGTACGAGCAGTACTTC	14	.	TRBV28	TRBJ2-7	TRBD1
CASSPSRVYGYTF	TGTGCCAGCAGCCCCTCAAGAGTCTATGGCTACACCTTC	13	.	TRBV14	TRBJ1-2	.
CASSDPLTFAGPTLAKNIQYF	TGTGCCAGCAGTGACCCCTTGACATTTGCGGGTCCTACATTAGCCAAAAACATTCAGTACTTC	21	once	TRBV2	TRBJ2-4	.
CASSPQGSQDTGELFF	TGTGCCAGCTCACCGCAGGGAAGTCAAGACACCGGGGAGCTGTTTTTT	16	.	TRBV18	TRBJ2-2	.
CASSLGLNTGELFF	TGTGCCAGCAGCTTGGGACTGAACACCGGGGAGCTGTTTTTT	14	few	TRBV11-3	TRBJ2-2	.
CASSYFRDRDTQYF	TGTGCCAGCAGTTACTTCAGGGATAGAGATACGCAGTATTTT	14	.	TRBV6-5	TRBJ2-3	.
CASSLEPVNSPLHF	TGCGCCAGCAGCTTGGAGCCAGTAAATTCACCCCTCCACTTT	14	.	TRBV5-1	TRBJ1-6	.
CASSLDRMGTEAFF	TGTGCCAGCAGCTTAGACAGGATGGGCACTGAAGCTTTCTTT	14	.	TRBV7-9	TRBJ1-1	.
CAWSVRSNQPQHF	TGTGCCTGGAGTGTACGAAGCAATCAGCCCCAGCATTTT	13	.	TRBV30	TRBJ1-5	.
CASSLEPAGGRETQYF	TGTGCCAGCAGCTTAGAGCCCGCGGGAGGGAGGGAGACCCAGTACTTC	16	.	TRBV11-1	TRBJ2-5	TRBD2
CASSLGGVKKLFF	TGTGCCAGCAGCTTAGGGGGAGTCAAAAAACTGTTTTTT	13	.	TRBV7-2	TRBJ1-4	.
CASSLDLGGELFF	TGTGCCAGCAGCTTAGATCTTGGCGGGGAGCTGTTTTTT	13	.	TRBV7-9	TRBJ2-2	.
CASSLVLEGQIYF	TGTGCCAGCAGCTTAGTCCTGGAGGGACAGATATATTTT	13	once	TRBV7-6	TRBJ1-3	TRBD1
CASSSWAASGNVYNEQFF	TGTGCCAGCAGCTCATGGGCGGCTAGCGGGAATGTCTACAATGAGCAGTTCTTC	18	.	TRBV11-3	TRBJ2-1	TRBD2
CASSQDHAGGQYF	TGTGCCAGCAGCCAAGATCACGCCGGGGGGCAGTACTTC	13	.	TRBV3-1/TRBV3-2	TRBJ2-7	.
CASMGTGSSYEQYF	TGTGCCAGTATGGGGACAGGGTCGTCCTACGAGCAGTACTTC	14	.	TRBV19	TRBJ2-7	TRBD1
CASSEPQQYEQYF	TGTGCCAGCAGTGAACCACAACAATACGAGCAGTACTTC	13	.	TRBV25-1	TRBJ2-7	.
CASSQDLASGANVLTF	TGCGCCAGCAGCCAAGATCTGGCCTCTGGGGCCAACGTCCTGACTTTC	16	once	TRBV4-3	TRBJ2-6	.
CASSLLDRNTEAFF	TGTGCCAGCAGCTTGCTGGACAGGAACACTGAAGCTTTCTTT	14	.	TRBV5-6	TRBJ1-1	.
CASSSVRGPNYGYTF	TGTGCCAGCAGTTCTGTCAGGGGGCCAAACTATGGCTACACCTTC	15	.	TRBV6-2/TRBV6-3	TRBJ1-2	TRBD1
CASSLTRHRESNEKLFF	TGTGCCAGCAGCCTAACCCGGCATAGGGAGTCTAATGAAAAACTGTTTTTT	17	.	TRBV3-1/TRBV3-2	TRBJ1-4	.